This T cell receptor beta chain was identified during a study of blood T cell repertoires in COVID-19. TCRdb keeps only in-frame clones here, not all; method: immunoSEQ multiplex PCR. The sample has 200,000 to 250,000 clones, 86% seen once; the top ten hold roughly 3.4%. This CDR3 is 14 amino acids long. The germline gives CDR1 MNHEY, CDR2 SMNVEV (reference sequence). V lost 3 bases to trimming and J lost 0 bases, with 7 bases between them. Participants' own reports of clinical history determined their cohort assignment. This clone has only a few counts. The receptor was derived from a woman in her thirties or forties with acute COVID-19. Specimen: PBMCs or T cells enriched from blood (not recorded which). The V call is TRBV27, the J call TRBJ2-3, with D unclear. This CDR3 is CASSLRLSTDTQYF. CDR3 nucleotides: TGTGCCAGCAGTTTGCGGCTGAGCACAGATACGCAGTATTTT.